This T cell receptor beta chain appears in the sequencing data of a study of identical twins (dated by TCRdb to the mid-2010s). Study-wide context: To test whether fetal clonotypes persist, the study used deep sequencing on TCR alpha and beta repertoires from monozygotic twins, unrelated adults of various ages, and cord blood. Replicate twin experiments were performed at different times using different library preparation protocols to rule out contamination.

Comment on this clonotype: What antigen it recognizes has not been identified. Nothing much larger sits one base from this clone, and base qualities are not available.

The paper's findings and limits, for the study overall: Out-of-frame TCR alpha sequences shared between twins showed an excess of low generation-probability sequences compared with coincidental sharing between unrelated individuals. Fewer insertions were carried by abundant cord blood beta clonotypes; a weaker similar trend was observed in young adult naive repertoires, while no such trend was observed in memory repertoires. Excess twin sharing in beta out-of-frame sequences was weaker because fewer shared sequences lowered the signal-to-noise ratio. Because the same donors could not be followed over many years, conclusions were based on cross-sectional statistical analysis. In monozygotic twins, recombination models systematically underestimated out-of-frame TCR alpha sharing, but the models matched the sharing seen between unrelated individuals. Invariant T cells such as MAIT and iNKT could partly confound zero-insertion analyses, although diverse VJ usage argued against such confounding for most clonotypes.

Every donor in the study was a healthy Caucasian. Three pairs of female monozygotic twins, all aged about 18 to 30 years, made up the twin cohort. RNA for TCR libraries was isolated from peripheral blood mononuclear cells. The library relied on 5' RACE. The reads were generated on an Illumina HiSeq 2000. Template switching added a universal primer binding site, and the final cDNA carried a unique molecular identifier that allowed TCR cDNA molecules to be counted accurately. Specific primers in the conserved constant-segment region were used to synthesize first-strand cDNA for TCR alpha and beta chains. Each cDNA library was double barcoded, with a SMART-Mk sample barcode plus Illumina barcodes, to control for contamination. Two successive PCR steps introduced TruSeq adapter sequences along with Illumina sample barcodes. Sequencing of the TCR alpha and beta cDNA libraries was done on the Illumina HiSeq platform using custom primers. Per the original workflow: Unique molecular identifiers were extracted from raw reads with MiGEC, and CDR3 positions were determined with MiXCR. For each individual, recombination models were inferred using an EM algorithm with the repgenHMM and IGoR tools. The analysis of shared clonotypes was done with the tcR package in R, with sharing normalized by the product of cloneset sizes. To study raw recombination without the effects of thymic and clonal selection, out-of-frame nonproductive sequences were analyzed. The public reads were reanalyzed by TCRdb: fastp trimming at Q25, MiXCR alignment, in-frame beta chains only. Duplicate CDR3 protein sequences are folded into a single record with the most common DNA and genes. It is TCRdb's table, rather than the study itself, that gives the V and J calls and clone size. Present in this sample are a few hundred thousand distinct CDR3 sequences, more than 9% of which were seen just once. The ten largest clones take up roughly 3.2% of the sample.

The germline V gene provides CDR1 SGHTA and CDR2 FQGTGA. At the junction V is shortened by 4 bases and J by 3 bases, with 22 bases in between. Inclusive of the bounding cysteine and phenylalanine, the CDR3 is 17 residues long. CDR3 DNA is the only sequence kept; it has 51 bases, read in frame from the first base. Separately, the same data were catalogued under a study of yellow fever vaccine responses in identical twins. The second investigation adds: The T cell response to vaccination in identical twins was reported by the authors to appear partly convergent and partly personalized. In the study, vaccine-responding T cell clones were precisely tracked in identical twins.

This TCR was sampled from a woman aged 18 to 35 in good health. In this chain, TRBV7-3 is recombined with TRBJ2-7, with the D gene not clear enough to name. The sequenced sample was PBMCs. The nucleotides are TGTGCCAGCAGCTCCACCCTTCGCCGGCAGTTCTTCTACGAGCAGTACTTC. Translated, this gives CASSSTLRRQFFYEQYF.